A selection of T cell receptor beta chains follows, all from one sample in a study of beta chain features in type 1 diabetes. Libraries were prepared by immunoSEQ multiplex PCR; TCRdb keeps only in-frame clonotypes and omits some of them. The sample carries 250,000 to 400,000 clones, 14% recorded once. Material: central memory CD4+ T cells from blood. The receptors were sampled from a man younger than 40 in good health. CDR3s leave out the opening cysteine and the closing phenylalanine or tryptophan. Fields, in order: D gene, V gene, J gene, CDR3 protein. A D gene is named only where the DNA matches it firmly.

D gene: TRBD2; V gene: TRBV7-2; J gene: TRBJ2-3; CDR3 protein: ASSPAGTSSRREKY
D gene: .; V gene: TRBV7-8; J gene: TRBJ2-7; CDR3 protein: ASTEGHRYEQY
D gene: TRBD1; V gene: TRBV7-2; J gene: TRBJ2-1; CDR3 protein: ASGQGAHNEQF
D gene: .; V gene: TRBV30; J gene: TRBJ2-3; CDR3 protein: AWSVWGAGDTDTQY
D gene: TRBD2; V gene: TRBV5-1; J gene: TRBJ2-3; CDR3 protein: ASTREDGTDTQY
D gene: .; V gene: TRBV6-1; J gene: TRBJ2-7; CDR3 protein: ASSEMPGGVYEQY
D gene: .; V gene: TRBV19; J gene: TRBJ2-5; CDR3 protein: ASSHDARGIQETQY
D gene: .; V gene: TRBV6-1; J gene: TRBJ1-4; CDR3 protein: ASSETRGNEKLF
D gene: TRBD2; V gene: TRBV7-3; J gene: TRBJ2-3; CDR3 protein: ASSKRLAGEDTQY
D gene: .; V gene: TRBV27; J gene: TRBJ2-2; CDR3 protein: ASSLGWHTGELF
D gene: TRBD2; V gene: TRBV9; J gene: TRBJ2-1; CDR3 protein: ASSVGSGGISEQF
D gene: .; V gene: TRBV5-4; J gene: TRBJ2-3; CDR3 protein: ASSSEFPTDTQY
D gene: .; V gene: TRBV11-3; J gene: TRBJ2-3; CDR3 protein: ASSLVRAADTQY
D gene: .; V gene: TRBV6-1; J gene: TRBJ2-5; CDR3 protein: AIGRPNQETQY
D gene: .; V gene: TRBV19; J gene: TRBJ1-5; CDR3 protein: ASSRRPGPSQPQH
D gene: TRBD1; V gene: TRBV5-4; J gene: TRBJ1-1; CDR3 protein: ASSLGQGRTEAF
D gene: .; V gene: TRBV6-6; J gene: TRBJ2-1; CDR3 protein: ASSYADRNEQF
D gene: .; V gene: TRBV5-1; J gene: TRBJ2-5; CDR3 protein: ASSPGEGTQY
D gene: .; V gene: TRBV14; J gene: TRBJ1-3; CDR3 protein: ASSQERQRYGIY
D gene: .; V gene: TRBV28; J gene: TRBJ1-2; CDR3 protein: AARTDQHLNYGYT
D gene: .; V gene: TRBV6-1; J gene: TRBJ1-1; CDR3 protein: ASVPKRTGTVGAF
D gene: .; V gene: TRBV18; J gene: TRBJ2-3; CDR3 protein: ASSPRGVRTDTQY
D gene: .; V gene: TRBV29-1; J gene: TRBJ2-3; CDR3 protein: SLGPNTDTQY
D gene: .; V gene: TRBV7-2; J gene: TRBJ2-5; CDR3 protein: ASSLDYGDEETQY
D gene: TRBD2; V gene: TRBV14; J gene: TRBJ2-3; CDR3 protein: ATVRGGRDTQY
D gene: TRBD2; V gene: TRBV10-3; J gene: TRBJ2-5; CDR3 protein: AIKNIAGGQETQY
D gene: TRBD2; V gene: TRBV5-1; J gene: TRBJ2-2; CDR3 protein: ASSPWWRGGPDGELF
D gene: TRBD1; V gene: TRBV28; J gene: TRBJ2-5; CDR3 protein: ASSPDRGVEETQY
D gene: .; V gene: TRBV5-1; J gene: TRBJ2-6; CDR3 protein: ASSLASGANVLT
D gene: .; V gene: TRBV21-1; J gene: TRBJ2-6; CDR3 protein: ASSKGHRGAPGANVLT
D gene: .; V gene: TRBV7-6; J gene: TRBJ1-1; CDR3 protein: ASSLFDEAF
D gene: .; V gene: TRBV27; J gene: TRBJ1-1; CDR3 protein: ASSIQGNTEAF
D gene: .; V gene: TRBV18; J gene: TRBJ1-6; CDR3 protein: ASSPLTAQDSPLH
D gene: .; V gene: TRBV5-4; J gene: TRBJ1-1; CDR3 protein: ASSRTHQNTEAF
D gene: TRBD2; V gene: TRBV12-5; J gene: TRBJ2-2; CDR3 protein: ASGLEGSGITGELF
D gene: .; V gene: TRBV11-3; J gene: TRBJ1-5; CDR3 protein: ASSNGGAQPQH
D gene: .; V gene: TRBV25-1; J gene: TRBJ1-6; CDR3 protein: ASSGDTPNNSPLH
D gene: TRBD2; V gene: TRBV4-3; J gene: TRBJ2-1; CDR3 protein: ASSHVAGGTQYEQF
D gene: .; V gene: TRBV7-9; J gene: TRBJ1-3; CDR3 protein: ASSLAGLANTIY
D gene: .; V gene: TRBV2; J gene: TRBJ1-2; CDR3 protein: ASSVQVFGYT
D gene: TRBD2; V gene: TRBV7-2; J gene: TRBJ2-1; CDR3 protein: ASSLVAGGGNEQF
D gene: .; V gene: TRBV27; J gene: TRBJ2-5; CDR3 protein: ASRPPHGGKETQY
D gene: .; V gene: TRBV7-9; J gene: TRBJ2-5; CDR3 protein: ASSLNIETQY
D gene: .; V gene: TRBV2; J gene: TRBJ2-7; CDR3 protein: ASSGTGGGYEQY
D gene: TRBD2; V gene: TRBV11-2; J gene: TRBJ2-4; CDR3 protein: ASTSSGLAKNIQY
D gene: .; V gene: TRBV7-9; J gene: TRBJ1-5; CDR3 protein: ASSPGGGNQPQH
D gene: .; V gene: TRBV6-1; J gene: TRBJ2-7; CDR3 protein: ASKGYTYEQY
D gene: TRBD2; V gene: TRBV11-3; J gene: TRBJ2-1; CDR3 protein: ASSRKKSGREGSYNEQF
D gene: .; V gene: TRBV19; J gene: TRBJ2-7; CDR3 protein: ASSIRSGIWQAAYEQY
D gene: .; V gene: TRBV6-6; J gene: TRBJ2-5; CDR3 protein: ASSYSTGETQY
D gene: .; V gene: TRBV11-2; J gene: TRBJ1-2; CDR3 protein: ASSLDSFNYGYT
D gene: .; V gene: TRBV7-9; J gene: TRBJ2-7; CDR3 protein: ASSLAAYREYEQY
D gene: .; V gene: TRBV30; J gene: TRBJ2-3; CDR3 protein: ARTRIPGENTQY
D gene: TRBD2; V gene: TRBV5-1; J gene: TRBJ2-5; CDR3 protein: ASSGLAGGSGETQY
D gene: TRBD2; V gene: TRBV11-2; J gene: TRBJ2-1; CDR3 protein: ASSLAGTSGGRDNEQF
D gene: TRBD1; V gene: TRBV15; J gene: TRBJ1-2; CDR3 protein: ATSKDRDYGYT
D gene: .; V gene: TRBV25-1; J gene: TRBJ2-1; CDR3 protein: ASSYTPHEQF
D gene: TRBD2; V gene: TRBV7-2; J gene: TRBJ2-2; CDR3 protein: ASSSIAGATGELF
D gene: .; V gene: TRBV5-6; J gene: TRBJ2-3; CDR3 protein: ASSPPGRAGTDTQY